The TCR beta chain described here comes from a study of identical twins. Study results and caveats: Models, which agreed with sharing between unrelated individuals, nonetheless underestimated the out-of-frame TCR alpha sharing seen in monozygotic twins.

Germline values: CDR1 MNHNS, CDR2 SASEGT. The CDR3 contains 15 residues. V dropped 6 bases and J dropped 0 bases, with 13 bases sitting between them. cDNA carried unique molecular identifiers, and a universal primer site was added by template switching. Via MiXCR, TCRdb re-called the 5' RACE reads, giving one row per CDR3 protein. The table records 690,000 or so distinct CDR3 sequences, around 6.1% of them present only once. This clonotype was seen many times. The antigen is not known. The chain joins TRBV6-1 to TRBJ2-3, with D possibly called TRBD1 or TRBD2 (6 bases each). This TCR was sampled from a man younger than 35 in good health. Sequenced: naive T cells sorted from blood. The chain's CDR3 is CASSLQGGSTDTQYF. The CDR3 bases are TGTGCCAGCAGCCTACAAGGGGGGAGCACAGATACGCAGTATTTT.